The subject of this entry is one TCR beta chain. Its specificity is not known. These data come from a study of a mutant IDH1 vaccine in newly diagnosed glioma. Repertoires were generated with immunoSEQ multiplex PCR, while TCRdb's copy carries only in-frame clones and drops some. The sample lists about 54,000 clones; about 86% were seen once. Indicated time point: week 5, during vaccination. Doses consisted of 300 ug of mutant IDH1 20-mer peptide each, paired with topical imiquimod. The V end was cut by 4 bases, the J end by 2 bases, with 15 bases between. This CDR3 comprises 15 residues. CDR1 is SEHNR and CDR2 is FQNEAQ in the germline V gene (reference sequence). General study results and limits: Detectable vaccine-induced immune responses arose in approximately 93% of patients.

Sequenced material: PBMCs, taken from a glioma patient whose treatment included an IDH1 peptide vaccine. The chain recombines TRBV7-9 with TRBJ2-7; D unresolved. The receptor was derived from a young man with glioma. CDR3 DNA sequence: TGTGCCAGCAGCTCTCCTTTCTCTACCACCTACGAGCAGTACTTC. Protein: CASSSPFSTTYEQYF.